This T cell receptor beta chain is drawn from a study of prognosis after radiotherapy for stage I lung cancer. Notes on the study in general: The study left the tumor specificity of the expanded TCR clones undetermined.

TCR beta CDR3 amplification from genomic DNA was performed by two-round multiplex PCR. First-round PCR amplification was performed with primers specific to each TRBV and TRBJ gene. TCRdb analysed the multiplex PCR reads with MiXCR anew, one entry per CDR3 protein. The repertoire holds about 14,000 distinct CDR3 sequences, with 25% to 30% as singletons. The CDR3 consists of 17 residues. From germline, CDR1 is SEHNR and CDR2 FQNEAQ (reference sequence). A word on this clonotype: Its antigen remains unknown. An end of the junction does not agree with germline; a read error may underlie this.

This material consisted of PBMCs, taken before or after stereotactic body radiation therapy (not recorded which). This chain links TRBV7-9 with TRBJ2-6; 8 bases match TRBD1. This clonotype originated in a donor over 45 with non-small cell lung cancer. The CDR3 is CASSWGTGYSGANFLTF. In DNA form, the CDR3 reads TGTGCCAGCAGCTGGGGGACAGGCTACTCTGGTGCCAACTTCCTGACTTTC.